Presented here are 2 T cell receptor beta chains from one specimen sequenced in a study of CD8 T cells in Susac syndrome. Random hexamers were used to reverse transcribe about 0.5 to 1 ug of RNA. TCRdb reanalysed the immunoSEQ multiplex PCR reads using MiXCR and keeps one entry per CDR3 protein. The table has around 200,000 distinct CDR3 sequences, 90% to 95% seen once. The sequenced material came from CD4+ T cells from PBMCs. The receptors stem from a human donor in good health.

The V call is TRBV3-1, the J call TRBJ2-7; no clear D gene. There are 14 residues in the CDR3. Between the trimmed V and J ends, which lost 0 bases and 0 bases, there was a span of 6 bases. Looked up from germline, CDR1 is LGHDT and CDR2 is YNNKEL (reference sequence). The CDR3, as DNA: TGTGCCAGCAGCCAAGACCTCATCTCCTACGAGCAGTACGTC. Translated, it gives CASSQDLISYEQYV.

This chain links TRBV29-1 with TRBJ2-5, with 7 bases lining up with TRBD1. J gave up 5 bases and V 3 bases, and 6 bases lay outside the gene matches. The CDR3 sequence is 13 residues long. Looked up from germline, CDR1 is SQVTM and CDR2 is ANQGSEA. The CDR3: CSVDRQGDETQYF. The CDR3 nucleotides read TGCAGCGTTGATCGACAGGGTGACGAGACCCAGTACTTC.